One sample yielded the 19 T cell receptor beta chains listed below, sequenced in a study of blood T cell repertoires in COVID-19 (dated by TCRdb to the early 2020s). The library was produced with the immunoSEQ multiplex PCR assay. In TCRdb, the immuneACCESS table is reduced to in-frame sequences with V and J assigned. These tables do not hold every clone; where another copy was compared, an unresolved V gene accounts for under half, and the others remain unexplained. The sample contains 250,000 or so clones, about 83% of them found a single time. Approximately 2.1% of the sample goes to the ten largest clones. Sequencing was performed on PBMCs or T cells enriched from blood (not recorded which). All receptors come from a woman between 45 and 60 years old who had recovered from COVID-19.

The chain has TRBV9 and TRBJ1-1; D is possibly TRBD1 (5 bases). V lost 0 bases and J 3 bases, leaving 9 bases between the germline ends. From germline, CDR1 is SGDLS and CDR2 YYNGEE. The CDR3 contains 14 residues. CDR3 sequence: CASSVAAGYTEAFF. As DNA, the CDR3 is TGTGCCAGCAGCGTAGCTGCAGGGTACACTGAAGCTTTCTTT.

The chain combines TRBV6-5 with TRBJ2-1, with D possibly matching TRBD1 (5 bases). V lost 4 bases and J lost 3, with 13 bases in between. The length of the CDR3 is 15 residues. CDR1 is MNHEY and CDR2 is SVGAGI in the germline V gene. DNA of the CDR3: TGTGCCAGCAGTTCGGCCCCCAGGGTCTACAATGAGCAGTTCTTC. Its protein product is CASSSAPRVYNEQFF.

The genes are TRBV2 and TRBJ1-5; TRBD1 agrees at 8 bases. Trimming at V came to 7 bases and at J to 4 bases, leaving 6 bases not matched to a gene. Germline V gives CDR1 SNHLY, CDR2 FYNNEI. The CDR3 runs 14 residues. The CDR3 spells CASTSGQANQPQHF. In DNA, the CDR3 is TGTGCCAGCACCTCGGGACAGGCTAATCAGCCCCAGCATTTT.

This chain links TRBV9 with TRBJ2-5; TRBD2 aligns across 7 bases. Per germline, CDR1 SGDLS and CDR2 YYNGEE. The CDR3 is made up of 14 amino acids. V lost 0 bases and J lost 3; bases outside the gene matches: 2. The CDR3: CASSVALAEETQYF. The CDR3 DNA sequence: TGTGCCAGCAGCGTAGCCCTAGCGGAAGAGACCCAGTACTTC.

This chain uses TRBV6-6 with TRBJ1-5, with 7 bases matching TRBD1. Looked up from germline, CDR1 is MNHNY and CDR2 is SVGAGI (reference sequence). The CDR3 loop spans 15 amino acids. Trimming at V came to 5 bases and at J to 2 bases, leaving 6 bases not matched to a gene. CDR3 in DNA: TGTGCCAGCAGTCCAGGGGGGAGCGGCAATCAGCCCCAGCATTTT. It specifies CASSPGGSGNQPQHF.

This chain uses TRBV2 with TRBJ2-1, with 12 bases identical to TRBD2. This CDR3 has 20 residues. With 4 bases clipped from V and 7 bases from J, the junction kept 20 bases outside the gene matches. Germline V lookup: CDR1 SNHLY, CDR2 FYNNEI. CDR3 in amino acids: CASSGAPGQGRTSGRNEQFF. The CDR3 DNA follows: TGTGCCAGCAGTGGGGCACCTGGACAGGGAAGAACTAGCGGGAGGAATGAGCAGTTCTTC.

The chain has TRBV7-3 and TRBJ1-1, with TRBD1 as a possible D gene (6 bases). The CDR3 runs to 16 residues. V lost 5 bases to trimming and J lost 4 bases, with 20 bases between them. CDR1 is SGHTA, CDR2 FQGTGA, per germline. CDR3 sequence (DNA): TGTGCCAGCAGCCCGCGCGCACCGACAGGTGGCACTGAAGCTTTCTTT. This sequence encodes CASSPRAPTGGTEAFF.

The chain employs TRBV3-1 (or the pseudogene TRBV3-2) and TRBJ2-1, with D tentatively TRBD2 (6 bases). CDR1 and CDR2 (germline): LGHDT, YNNKEL (reference sequence). This CDR3 comprises 14 residues. Trimming removed 6 bases at V and 5 bases at J, with 14 bases between. CDR3 sequence (DNA): TGTGCCAGCAGACAGGAGAGCGGGCACAATGAGCAGTTCTTC. This gives the protein CASRQESGHNEQFF.

This chain connects TRBV9 to TRBJ2-3, with TRBD2 as a possible D gene (5 bases). CDR1 SGDLS and CDR2 YYNGEE come from the germline V gene. This CDR3 region has 12 residues. V shed 3 bases and J shed 5 bases, with 7 bases lying between them. DNA of the CDR3: TGTGCCAGCAGCGCGAGCGGAGATACGCAGTATTTT. Translating gives CASSASGDTQYF.

This chain links TRBV18 with TRBJ1-6, with TRBD1 matching over 8 bases. The CDR3 contains 15 residues. From germline, CDR1 is KGHSH and CDR2 LQKENI. Trimming at V came to 7 bases and at J to 0 bases, leaving 2 bases not matched to a gene. This CDR3 reads CASWTGSSYNSPLHF. CDR3 sequence (DNA): TGTGCCAGCTGGACAGGGAGCTCCTATAATTCACCCCTCCACTTT.

The gene calls are TRBV5-4 and TRBJ1-3; perhaps TRBD1 as D (5 bases). The CDR3 totals 16 residues. Germline V gives CDR1 SGHNT, CDR2 YYREEE (reference sequence). Trimming took 1 base from V and 4 from J, leaving 15 bases between them. The CDR3 sequence is CASSLHQGLSGNTIYF. CDR3 DNA: TGTGCCAGCAGCTTGCATCAGGGCCTCTCCGGAAACACCATATATTTT.

Written as DNA, the CDR3 is TGTGCCAGCAGTATATTGGACAGGGACGACTATGGCTACACCTTC. Encoded protein: CASSILDRDDYGYTF. The J gene is TRBJ1-2, the V gene TRBV28, with 8 nucleotides matching TRBD1. From germline, CDR1 is MDHEN and CDR2 SYDVKM. The CDR3 is 15 residues long. V shed 5 bases, J shed 3 bases, and the junction held 8 bases outside the gene matches.

The V call is TRBV7-9, the J call TRBJ2-3; D is unresolved. Germline values: CDR1 SEHNR, CDR2 FQNEAQ (reference sequence). The CDR3 length is 11 residues. V was pared by 7 bases and J by 6 bases, with 8 bases between. The CDR3 coding sequence is TGTGCCAGCACCGCGTTGGATACGCAGTATTTT. Translated, it gives CASTALDTQYF.

The rearrangement joins TRBV11-2 to TRBJ1-5, with 8 bases that match TRBD1. The ends lost 2 bases at V and 6 bases at J; junction bases unmatched: 9. Germline lookup yields CDR1 SGHAT and CDR2 FQNNGV. The CDR3 has 16 amino acids. The CDR3: CASSLNPQGAGQPQHF. The CDR3 DNA is TGTGCCAGCAGCTTAAACCCGCAGGGGGCGGGTCAGCCCCAGCATTTT. The whole variable domain, remainder taken from reference TRBV11-2 and TRBJ1-5, is EAGVAQSPRYKIIEKRQSVAFWCNPISGHATLYWYQQILGQGPKLLIQFQNNGVVDDSQLPKDRFSAERLKGVDSTLKIQPAKLEDSAVYLCASSLNPQGAGQPQHFGDGTRLSIL.

CDR3 coding DNA: TGTGCCAGCAGCGAGGGCGGGGTCTCCTACAATGAGCAGTTCTTC. This encodes CASSEGGVSYNEQFF. The gene calls are TRBV9 and TRBJ2-1; D might be TRBD2 (6 bases). Germline loops: CDR1 SGDLS, CDR2 YYNGEE. The CDR3 runs to 15 residues. With 3 bases removed from V and 0 bases from J, the gap between germline ends came to 10 bases.

As DNA, the CDR3 is TGTGCCAGCAGTTTAATGGGCAGCCGGGGGAACACTGAAGCTTTCTTT. Its protein is CASSLMGSRGNTEAFF. The J gene is TRBJ1-1, the V gene TRBV27, with D hard to call. This CDR3 has 16 residues. The ends were cut back, 2 bases at V and 1 base at J, with 14 bases in the middle. Per germline, CDR1 MNHEY and CDR2 SMNVEV (reference sequence).

As concerns this clone: A read error may account for a junction end that differs from germline. The J gene is TRBJ2-7, the V gene TRBV7-7, with a weak D call TRBD2 (6 bases). The CDR3 runs 15 residues. CDR1 SSHAT and CDR2 FNYEAQ come from the germline V gene (reference sequence). In DNA form, the CDR3 reads TGTGCTAGCAGCTTAGCCGTCGGGAGCCCCTACGAGCAGTACTTC. Translation: CASSLAVGSPYEQYF.

On this clone itself: This sample includes further DNA sequences coding for the same CDR3. This chain joins TRBV7-9 and TRBJ2-1; D is unresolved. The V and J ends lost 5 bases and 4 bases respectively, with 3 bases between them. Germline V lookup: CDR1 SEHNR, CDR2 FQNEAQ (reference sequence). This CDR3 has 11 residues. The CDR3 coding sequence is TGTGCCAGCAGCCCTTACAATGAGCAGTTCTTC. It yields the protein CASSPYNEQFF.

This chain joins TRBV11-2 and TRBJ2-1; 10 nucleotides match TRBD2. V lost 2 bases, J lost 0 bases, and 10 bases stayed unmatched. This CDR3 spans 19 amino acids. Germline CDR1 is SGHAT and CDR2 is FQNNGV. The CDR3 coding sequence is TGTGCCAGCAGCTTAAGGACTAGCGGAATCCTTAGCTCCTACAATGAGCAGTTCTTC. Translated, it gives CASSLRTSGILSSYNEQFF.